This T cell receptor (beta chain) originates from a study of T cells in Graves' hyperthyroidism and ophthalmopathy. The TCR beta CDR3 regions underwent amplification using RNA transcripts as the source. First-round RT-PCR with HTBI primers amplified the TCR CDR3 region. TCRdb called the multiplex PCR reads again in MiXCR, with one record for every CDR3 protein. The repertoire includes about 320,000 distinct CDR3 sequences, 16% of them detected once, and approximately 31% sits in the top ten. This clonotype was detected once. Patients between 18 and 65 years old had hyperthyroidism, newly diagnosed and lasting under 2 months. Based on clinical symptoms, serum thyroxine and TRAb, thyroid ultrasound and orbital computed tomography, diagnoses were reached. The PBMCs were sourced from fresh peripheral blood (about 10 ml). This receptor was taken from a man aged 30 to 45 with Graves' hyperthyroidism. The sample consisted of blood.

The CDR3 nucleotides read TGCAGTGGGACCCCTTCCTCCTACAATGAGCAGTTCTTC. Translation gives CSGTPSSYNEQFF. The rearrangement uses TRBV20-1 and TRBJ2-1; D is unresolved. The V end was cut by 7 bases, the J end by 0 bases, with 10 bases between. CDR1 and CDR2 from the germline V gene are DFQATT and SNEGSKA (reference sequence). The CDR3 runs 13 residues.